This entry lists 27 T cell receptor beta chains sequenced from one sample in a study of identical twins. TCRdb re-called the 5' RACE reads through MiXCR, storing one row per CDR3 protein. The sample records around 650,000 distinct CDR3 sequences, around 7.5% being singletons. This sample also belongs to another study, concerning yellow fever vaccine responses in identical twins.

Material for sequencing was PBMCs. All receptors come from a young woman in good health.

The sample holds a few counts of this clonotype. The V and J genes are TRBV7-9 and TRBJ2-4; 7 bases match TRBD1. Unmatched junction bases numbered 5, after V lost 4 bases and J lost 5 bases. Germline-derived CDR1 and CDR2 are SEHNR and FQNEAQ (reference sequence). This CDR3 is 14 amino acids long. This chain's CDR3 is CASSSAGGQNIQYF. CDR3 in DNA: TGTGCCAGCAGCTCCGCAGGGGGTCAAAACATTCAGTACTTC. The whole variable domain, filled in from reference TRBV7-9 and TRBJ2-4, reads DTGVSQNPRHKITKRGQNVTFRCDPISEHNRLYWYRQTLGQGPEFLTYFQNEAQLEKSRLLSDRFSAERPKGSFSTLEIQRTEQGDSAMYLCASSSAGGQNIQYFGAGTRLSVL.

The V gene is TRBV24-1, the J gene TRBJ2-1; 8 positions agree with TRBD2. With 3 bases clipped from V and 0 bases from J, the junction kept 3 bases outside the gene matches. CDR1 is KGHDR and CDR2 is SFDVKD in the germline V gene. The CDR3 runs to 16 residues. CDR3 nucleotides: TGTGCCACCAGTGATGTCAGCGGGAGCTCCTACAATGAGCAGTTCTTC. It translates to CATSDVSGSSYNEQFF.

Only a few counts were recorded for this clonotype. The chain has TRBV28 and TRBJ2-1, with a possible D match to TRBD2 (6 bases). Trimming stripped 1 base from V and 4 bases from J, with 17 bases between. There are 17 residues in the CDR3. Germline V CDR1 and CDR2: MDHEN, SYDVKM. In nucleotides, the CDR3 is TGTGCCAGCAGTTTATCCCCCAGGGCCGGAGGGTACAATGAGCAGTTCTTC. Its translation is CASSLSPRAGGYNEQFF.

This clonotype was detected ten times or more. CDR3 sequence reads: CASSSPHYNEQFF. The CDR3 DNA reads TGTGCCAGCAGCTCGCCCCATTACAATGAGCAGTTCTTC. The chain carries TRBV13 and TRBJ2-1; D call uncertain. V shed 4 bases and J shed 4 bases, with 8 bases lying between them. The CDR3 length is 13 residues. In germline, CDR1 is PRHDT, CDR2 FYEKMQ (reference sequence).

The V call is TRBV7-3, the J call TRBJ2-1, with 7 bases matching TRBD2. Germline CDR1 and CDR2: SGHTA and FQGTGA. This CDR3 region has 14 residues. J lost 8 bases, V lost 4 bases, and 8 bases had no gene match. CDR3 region: CASSSTGLVHEQFF. CDR3 bases: TGTGCCAGCAGCTCAACCGGACTAGTCCATGAGCAGTTCTTC.

J is TRBJ2-2 and V is TRBV7-9; no clear D gene. This CDR3 contains 15 residues. V was shortened by 2 bases and J by 2 bases, with 9 bases between the two germline ends. Germline values: CDR1 SEHNR, CDR2 FQNEAQ (reference sequence). DNA of the CDR3: TGTGCCAGCAGCTTAAACTCAGGCAACACCGGGGAGCTGTTTTTT. It is translated as CASSLNSGNTGELFF.

This clonotype has at least ten counts. The V gene is TRBV2, the J gene TRBJ2-5; perhaps TRBD2 as D (6 bases). V was cut by 8 bases and J by 1 base, with 14 bases left in between. Germline V lookup: CDR1 SNHLY, CDR2 FYNNEI. The CDR3 is 14 residues long. CDR3 loop: CASLVEGLQETQYF. The CDR3 nucleotides read TGTGCCAGCCTCGTGGAGGGACTCCAAGAGACCCAGTACTTC. Together with reference TRBV2 and TRBJ2-5, the CDR3 gives the full variable domain: EPEVTQTPSHQVTQMGQEVILRCVPISNHLYFYWYRQILGQKVEFLVSFYNNEISEKSEIFDDQFSVERPDGSNFTLKIRSTKLEDSAMYFCASLVEGLQETQYFGPGTRLLVL.

In its sample, this clonotype was seen many times. The chain combines TRBV9 with TRBJ2-1, with 8 bases fitting TRBD2. The CDR3 contains 14 residues. Germline lookup yields CDR1 SGDLS and CDR2 YYNGEE. V was pared by 4 bases and J by 9 bases, with 9 bases of the junction left unmatched. CDR3 sequence (DNA): TGTGCCAGCAGCCTAACAACAAGCGGGGGTGAGCAGTTCTTC. Its protein is CASSLTTSGGEQFF.

This clonotype was recorded a few times. The gene calls are TRBV4-2 and TRBJ2-1; D is perhaps TRBD1 or TRBD2 (5 bases each). Germline CDR1 and CDR2: LGHNA and YNFKEQ. V dropped 0 bases and J dropped 9 bases, with 12 bases sitting between them. The CDR3 is 14 residues long. The chain's CDR3 is CASSQDLRAGEQFF. The CDR3, as DNA: TGTGCCAGCAGCCAAGATCTCAGGGCGGGTGAGCAGTTCTTC.

This sequence joins TRBV5-4 and TRBJ1-2, with D hard to call. The CDR3 runs 12 residues. With 4 bases removed from V and 5 bases from J, the gap between germline ends came to 9 bases. Germline assignment: CDR1 SGHNT and CDR2 YYREEE (reference sequence). CDR3: CASSAVEYGYTF. The CDR3 DNA follows: TGTGCCAGCAGCGCGGTCGAATATGGCTACACCTTC.

This clonotype was observed many times. The CDR3 coding sequence is TGTGCCAGCAGTTTAGCAAAGGGGCAACAAGAGACCCAGTACTTC. This translates into CASSLAKGQQETQYF. The V call is TRBV12-3 or TRBV12-4, the J call TRBJ2-5; weak D call: TRBD1 (5 bases). The V and J ends lost 0 bases and 2 bases respectively, with 10 bases between them. CDR3 length: 15 amino acids.

This clonotype was counted only a few times. This chain uses TRBV6-1 with TRBJ2-2, with a weak D call TRBD1 (6 bases). The CDR3 spans 15 residues. Germline-derived CDR1 and CDR2 are MNHNS and SASEGT. Trimming left V 7 bases short and J 6 bases short, with 18 bases between. Written as DNA, the CDR3 is TGTGCCAGCAATAGGGGGAGACTCCTCTCCGGGGAGCTGTTTTTT. Amino acids: CASNRGRLLSGELFF.

V usage is TRBV11-2 and J usage is TRBJ1-3; weak D call: TRBD1 (6 bases). The germline V and J ends were trimmed by 5 bases and 0 bases, with 8 bases remaining between them. The CDR3 has 14 residues. Looked up from germline, CDR1 is SGHAT and CDR2 is FQNNGV. Here the CDR3 reads CASSTQGSGNTIYF. The CDR3 DNA sequence: TGTGCCAGCAGCACACAGGGCTCTGGAAACACCATATATTTT.

This clonotype was counted a few times. The chain links TRBV12-3 or TRBV12-4 to TRBJ2-7, with 9 nucleotides matching TRBD1. The length of the CDR3 is 16 residues. Losses at the gene ends were 3 bases for V and 0 bases for J; bases not matched to a gene: 6. CDR3 region: CASSFSYRGRSYEQYF. As DNA, the CDR3 is TGTGCCAGCAGTTTCTCGTACAGGGGGCGCTCCTACGAGCAGTACTTC.

In this sample, this clonotype turned up a few times. The chain has TRBV29-1 and TRBJ2-7; 11 nucleotides line up with TRBD2. V gave up 8 bases and J gave up 6 bases; unmatched junction bases: 12. In germline, CDR1 is SQVTM, CDR2 ANQGSEA. This CDR3 comprises 14 residues. DNA of the CDR3: TGCAGCTGTTCTCGACCCGGGACTAGCGGCGAGCAGTACTTC. Protein: CSCSRPGTSGEQYF.

This rearrangement joins TRBV5-5 to TRBJ2-7; 8 positions agree with TRBD1. The germline gives CDR1 SGHKS, CDR2 YYEKEE (reference sequence). V lost 4 bases and J lost 6; bases outside the gene matches: 12. The CDR3 length is 15 residues. CDR3 loop: CASSARTGLESEQYV. The CDR3 DNA follows: TGTGCCAGCAGCGCCCGGACAGGGCTGGAAAGCGAGCAGTACGTC.

This clonotype has a handful of counts. The chain joins TRBV25-1 to TRBJ2-1; D possibly matches TRBD1 or TRBD2 (5 bases each). This CDR3 contains 17 residues. V shed 3 bases and J shed 7 bases, with 22 bases lying between them. CDR1 is MGHDK and CDR2 is SYGVNS in the germline V gene. The CDR3 DNA sequence: TGTGCCAGCAGTGAGGACACCCCTGGGGGTATTAGGAATGAGCAGTTCTTC. It specifies CASSEDTPGGIRNEQFF.

This clonotype was recorded a few times. The chain is built from TRBV14 and TRBJ2-3; 7 bases align to TRBD2. With 1 base clipped from V and 1 base from J, the junction kept 5 bases outside the gene matches. The CDR3 totals 16 residues. CDR1 SGHDN and CDR2 FVKESK come from the germline V gene. In nucleotides, the CDR3 is TGTGCCAGCAGCCAAGCACTCCTAGCGGGCACAGATACGCAGTATTTT. Translation: CASSQALLAGTDTQYF.

The rearrangement links TRBV4-2 to TRBJ2-6, with D possibly TRBD1 on 6 matching bases. CDR1 is LGHNA, CDR2 YNFKEQ, per germline. The CDR3 spans 18 residues. Between the trimmed V and J ends, which lost 2 bases and 0 bases, there was a span of 14 bases. CDR3 DNA sequence: TGTGCCAGCAGCCAACAACACCCAGGGGACTCTGGGGCCAACGTCCTGACTTTC. Translated: CASSQQHPGDSGANVLTF.

This clonotype was counted between two and nine times. The junction shows a germline mismatch at one end, possibly a read error. The chain is built from TRBV14 and TRBJ2-6; D is unclear. The CDR3 has 14 residues. From germline, CDR1 is SGHDN and CDR2 FVKESK. Here the CDR3 reads CASRQASGANVLTF. The CDR3 nucleotides read TGTGCCAGCAGACAAGCCTCTGGGGCCAACGTCCTGACTTTC.

This clonotype was counted between two and nine times. The chain joins TRBV20-1 to TRBJ2-5; 8 bases agree with TRBD2. The J segment lost 7 bases and the V segment lost 5 bases, leaving 3 bases of the junction unmatched. CDR3 size: 11 residues. CDR1 and CDR2 from the germline V gene are DFQATT and SNEGSKA (reference sequence). The CDR3 DNA reads as TGCAGTGCTTCGACTAGCGTGACCCAGTACTTC. Its protein product is CSASTSVTQYF.

The rearrangement uses TRBV12-3 or TRBV12-4 and TRBJ1-2, with TRBD1 matching over 7 bases. V was clipped by 6 bases and J by 4 bases; unmatched bases: 8. The CDR3 has 14 amino acids. CDR3 nucleotide sequence: TGTGCCAGCAGAACAGGGGAGTGGGCCTATGGCTACACCTTC. The encoded protein is CASRTGEWAYGYTF.

This clonotype was seen at least ten times. The chain carries TRBV12-3 or TRBV12-4 and TRBJ1-5; D remains ambiguous. V dropped 5 bases and J dropped 9 bases, with 11 bases sitting between them. CDR3 length: 12 amino acids. CDR3 region: CASSPQILPQHF. CDR3 DNA: TGTGCCAGCAGTCCCCAAATTTTGCCCCAGCATTTT.

This clonotype has just a few counts. Given the absence of the conserved phenylalanine or tryptophan at the CDR3 end, a read error is likely. The chain uses TRBV11-2 and TRBJ1-6; 7 positions agree with TRBD1. This CDR3 comprises 18 residues. Trimming cost V 2 bases and J 0 bases; bases outside gene matches: 7. CDR1 and CDR2 from the germline V gene are SGHAT and FQNNGV. Written as DNA, the CDR3 is TGTGCCAGCAGCTTAAGGGGGGACAGCAGCTCCTATAATTCACCCCTCCACCTT. Its translation: CASSLRGDSSSYNSPLHL.

In DNA, the CDR3 is TGCAGCGTGGAGGTCGACGGGACCGCGGGCTATGGCTACACCTTC. It yields the protein CSVEVDGTAGYGYTF. The chain has TRBV29-1 and TRBJ1-2; possibly TRBD1 for D (5 bases). The CDR3 length is 15 residues. Germline V gene sequence: CDR1 SQVTM, CDR2 ANQGSEA. V lost 6 bases, J lost 4 bases, and 21 bases lay in between. The full variable domain, rest sourced from reference TRBV29-1 and TRBJ1-2, is SAVISQKPSRDICQRGTSLTIQCQVDSQVTMMFWYRQQPGQSLTLIATANQGSEATYESGFVIDKFPISRPNLTFSTLTVSNMSPEDSSIYLCSVEVDGTAGYGYTFGSGTRLTVV.

The chain carries TRBV20-1 and TRBJ2-2; 15 nucleotides align to TRBD2. Losses at the gene ends were 5 bases for V and 6 bases for J; bases not matched to a gene: 10. CDR1 DFQATT and CDR2 SNEGSKA come from the germline V gene (reference sequence). The CDR3 is made up of 17 amino acids. CDR3 protein: CSAAPGLAGGWAGELFF. The CDR3 coding sequence is TGCAGTGCTGCGCCGGGACTAGCGGGAGGCTGGGCCGGGGAGCTGTTTTTT.

CDR3 in amino acids: CASSHTTVGLATGELFF. DNA of the CDR3: TGCGCCAGCAGCCATACGACCGTGGGACTAGCGACCGGGGAGCTGTTTTTT. The V gene is TRBV5-1, the J gene TRBJ2-2, with TRBD2 matching over 10 bases. Unmatched junction bases numbered 11, after V lost 4 bases and J lost 5 bases. Germline V gives CDR1 SGHRS, CDR2 YFSETQ. This CDR3 comprises 17 residues. Supplemented by reference TRBV5-1 and TRBJ2-2, the full variable domain reads KAGVTQTPRYLIKTRGQQVTLSCSPISGHRSVSWYQQTPGQGLQFLFEYFSETQRNKGNFPGRFSGRQFSNSRSEMNVSTLELGDSALYLCASSHTTVGLATGELFFGEGSRLTVL.